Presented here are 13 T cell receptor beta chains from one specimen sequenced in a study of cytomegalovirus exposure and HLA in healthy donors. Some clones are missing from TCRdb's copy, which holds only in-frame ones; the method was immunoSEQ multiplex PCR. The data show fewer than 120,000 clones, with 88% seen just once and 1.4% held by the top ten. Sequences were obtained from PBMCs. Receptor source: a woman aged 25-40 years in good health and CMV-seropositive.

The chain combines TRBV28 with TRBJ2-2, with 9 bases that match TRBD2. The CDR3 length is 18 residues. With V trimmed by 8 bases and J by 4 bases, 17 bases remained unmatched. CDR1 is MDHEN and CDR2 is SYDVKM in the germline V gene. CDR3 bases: TGTGCCAGCGCTACCTGGGGTGGCGGGAGGGCCTTCACCGGGGAGCTGTTTTTT. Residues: CASATWGGGRAFTGELFF. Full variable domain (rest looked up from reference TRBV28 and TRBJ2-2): DVKVTQSSRYLVKRTGEKVFLECVQDMDHENMFWYRQDPGLGLRLIYFSYDVKMKEKGDIPEGYSVSREKKERFSLILESASTNQTSMYLCASATWGGGRAFTGELFFGEGSRLTVL.

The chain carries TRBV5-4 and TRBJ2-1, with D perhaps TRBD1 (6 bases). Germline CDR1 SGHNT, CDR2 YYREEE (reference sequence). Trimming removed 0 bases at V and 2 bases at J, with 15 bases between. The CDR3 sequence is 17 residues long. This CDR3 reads CASSLGQAGDAYNEQFF. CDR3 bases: TGTGCCAGCAGCTTGGGACAGGCAGGGGACGCCTACAATGAGCAGTTCTTC.

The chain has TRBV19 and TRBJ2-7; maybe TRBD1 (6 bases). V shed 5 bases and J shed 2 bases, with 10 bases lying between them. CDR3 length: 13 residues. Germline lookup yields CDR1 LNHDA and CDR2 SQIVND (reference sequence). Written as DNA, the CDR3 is TGTGCCAGTAGTTGGACAGACACCTACGAGCAGTACTTC. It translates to CASSWTDTYEQYF.

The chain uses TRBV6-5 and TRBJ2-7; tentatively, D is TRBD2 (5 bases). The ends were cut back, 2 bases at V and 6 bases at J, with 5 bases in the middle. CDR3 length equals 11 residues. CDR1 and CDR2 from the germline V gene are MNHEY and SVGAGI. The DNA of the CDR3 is TGTGCCAGCAGTTACGGGAGCGAGCAGTACTTC. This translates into CASSYGSEQYF.

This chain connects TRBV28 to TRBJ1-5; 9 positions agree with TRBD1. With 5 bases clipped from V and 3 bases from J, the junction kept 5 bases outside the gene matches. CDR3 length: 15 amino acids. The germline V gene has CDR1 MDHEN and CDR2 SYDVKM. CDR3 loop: CASSTGTGPNQPQHF. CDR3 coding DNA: TGTGCCAGCAGTACCGGGACAGGGCCCAATCAGCCCCAGCATTTT.

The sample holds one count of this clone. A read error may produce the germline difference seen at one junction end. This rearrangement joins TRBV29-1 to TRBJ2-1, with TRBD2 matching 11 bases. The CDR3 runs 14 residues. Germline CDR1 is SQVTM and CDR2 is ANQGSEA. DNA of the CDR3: TGCAGCGTCAAACTAGCGGGAGCCTATAATGAGCAGTTCTTC. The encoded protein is CSVKLAGAYNEQFF.

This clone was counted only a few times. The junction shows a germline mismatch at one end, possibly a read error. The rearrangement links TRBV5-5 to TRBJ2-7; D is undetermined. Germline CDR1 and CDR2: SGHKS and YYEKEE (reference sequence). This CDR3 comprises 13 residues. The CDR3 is CASSLGSFYEQYF. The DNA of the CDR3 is TGTGCCAGCAGTTTGGGTTCCTTCTATGAGCAGTACTTC.

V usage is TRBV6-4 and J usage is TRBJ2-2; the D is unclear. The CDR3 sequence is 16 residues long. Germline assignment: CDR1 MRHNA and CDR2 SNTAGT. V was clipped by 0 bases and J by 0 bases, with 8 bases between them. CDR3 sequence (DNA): TGTGCCAGCAGTGACTCGTTGCGTACGAACACCGGGGAGCTGTTTTTT. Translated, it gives CASSDSLRTNTGELFF.

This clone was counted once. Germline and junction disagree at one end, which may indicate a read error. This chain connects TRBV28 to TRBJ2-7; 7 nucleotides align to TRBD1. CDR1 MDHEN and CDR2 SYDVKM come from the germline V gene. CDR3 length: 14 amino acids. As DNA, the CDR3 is TGTGCCAGCAGCCCATGGACAGGAGCCTACGAGCAATACTTC. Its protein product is CASSPWTGAYEQYF.

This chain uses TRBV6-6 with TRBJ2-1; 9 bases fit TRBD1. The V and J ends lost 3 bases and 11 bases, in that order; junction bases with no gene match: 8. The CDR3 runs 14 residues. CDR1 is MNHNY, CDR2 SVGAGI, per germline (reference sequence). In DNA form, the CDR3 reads TGTGCCAGCAGTTATCTTGCGGACAGGGGACAGCAGTTCTTC. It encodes CASSYLADRGQQFF.

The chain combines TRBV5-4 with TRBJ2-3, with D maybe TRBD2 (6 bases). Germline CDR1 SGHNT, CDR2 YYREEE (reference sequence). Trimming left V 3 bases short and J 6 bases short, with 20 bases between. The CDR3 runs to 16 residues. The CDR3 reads CASSSEIGSGRDTQYF. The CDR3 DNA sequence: TGTGCCAGCAGCTCAGAAATTGGGAGCGGGCGGGATACGCAGTATTTT.

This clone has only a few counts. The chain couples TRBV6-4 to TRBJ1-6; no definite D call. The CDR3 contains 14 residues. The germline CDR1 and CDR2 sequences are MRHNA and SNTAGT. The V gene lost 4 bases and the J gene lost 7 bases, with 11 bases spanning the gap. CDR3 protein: CASSADGGNSPLHF. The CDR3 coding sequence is TGTGCCAGCAGTGCGGACGGAGGGAATTCACCCCTCCACTTT.

The CDR3 is CASSLVGEATNEKLFF. CDR3 DNA sequence: TGTGCCAGCAGTTTAGTAGGGGAAGCAACTAATGAAAAACTGTTTTTT. This chain joins TRBV28 and TRBJ1-4; D might be TRBD1 (5 bases). CDR3 size: 16 residues. Trimming removed 2 bases at V and 0 bases at J, with 10 bases between. Germline V gene sequence: CDR1 MDHEN, CDR2 SYDVKM.